The 17 T cell receptor beta chains reported below all come from one sample, sequenced in a study of T-cell reconstitution after alpha-beta-depleted transplantation in children. Unique molecular identifiers tagged the TCRbeta library. Using its own MiXCR run on the PCR reads, TCRdb lists one record per CDR3 protein. Here the sample spans about 580,000 distinct CDR3 sequences, 20% to 25% being singletons. This specimen consisted of PBMCs, mostly from graft donor cells, obtained 360 days after TCRalphabeta/CD19-depleted stem cell transplant. Receptor source: a boy in the first two years of life who had a stem cell transplant for acute myeloid leukemia, so the T cells may come from the graft donor.

The chain employs TRBV20-1 and TRBJ1-1; D unresolved. CDR1 and CDR2 (germline): DFQATT, SNEGSKA (reference sequence). The V gene lost 1 base and the J gene lost 1 base, with 7 bases spanning the gap. This CDR3 has 13 amino acids. CDR3 in amino acids: CSARGAGNTEAFF. The CDR3 DNA reads TGCAGTGCTAGAGGGGCGGGGAACACTGAAGCTTTCTTT.

The chain couples TRBV28 to TRBJ2-7, with D unclear. V gave up 6 bases and J gave up 3 bases, with 15 bases separating them. The CDR3 runs to 14 residues. From germline, CDR1 is MDHEN and CDR2 SYDVKM. CDR3 coding DNA: TGTGCCAGCAGACTCTCATCAACTGGCTACGAGCAGTACGTC. This codes for CASRLSSTGYEQYV.

This clonotype was detected only a few times. V and J are TRBV11-2 and TRBJ2-7; maybe TRBD2 (7 bases). Germline assignment: CDR1 SGHAT and CDR2 FQNNGV. The CDR3 is 16 residues long. Trimming pared 5 bases from V and 3 bases from J, leaving 20 bases between. CDR3 sequence: CASSPTGRGALYEQYV. The CDR3, as DNA: TGTGCCAGCAGCCCAACAGGACGGGGGGCACTCTACGAGCAGTACGTC.

A few counts support this clonotype. For the CDR3, the DNA is TGTGCCAGCAGTTTGACCCCGGGGACCTACGAGCAGTACGTC. Translation gives CASSLTPGTYEQYV. The chain carries TRBV28 and TRBJ2-7; possible D gene TRBD2, 5 bases. V dropped 3 bases and J dropped 2 bases, with 11 bases sitting between them. The CDR3 totals 14 residues. Germline V CDR1 and CDR2: MDHEN, SYDVKM.

This clonotype was counted a few times. The J gene is TRBJ1-3, the V gene TRBV6-1; 8 bases match TRBD1. The CDR3 runs to 14 residues. With V trimmed by 9 bases and J by 1 base, 5 bases remained unmatched. Germline V gives CDR1 MNHNS, CDR2 SASEGT. CDR3 bases: TGTGCCAGTCACAGGGGGACTTCTGGAAACACCATATATTTT. It encodes CASHRGTSGNTIYF.

Ten or more counts support this clonotype. J is TRBJ2-3 and V is TRBV18; tentative D call: TRBD2 (6 bases). Trimming cost V 2 bases and J 1 base, with 19 bases left between them. This CDR3 region has 18 residues. The germline CDR1 and CDR2 sequences are KGHSH and LQKENI. The CDR3 sequence is CASSPISGRGSGTDTQYF. In nucleotides, the CDR3 is TGTGCCAGCTCACCAATCTCTGGTCGGGGGTCCGGCACAGATACGCAGTATTTT.

This clonotype was counted between two and nine times. The chain carries TRBV7-9 and TRBJ2-2, with D unresolved. The CDR3 extends over 15 amino acids. V lost 2 bases, J lost 1 base, and 8 bases lay in between. From germline, CDR1 is SEHNR and CDR2 FQNEAQ (reference sequence). CDR3 residues: CASSLLALNTGELFF. The CDR3 DNA follows: TGTGCCAGCAGCTTACTGGCTCTGAACACCGGGGAGCTGTTTTTT.

The V call is TRBV20-1, the J call TRBJ2-1, with a possible D match to TRBD1 (5 bases). Germline CDR1 and CDR2: DFQATT and SNEGSKA (reference sequence). The CDR3 extends over 13 amino acids. Trimming left V 5 bases short and J 2 bases short, with 10 bases between. As DNA, the CDR3 is TGCAGTGCTCTTTGGGGCGCCTACAATGAGCAGTTCTTC. It encodes CSALWGAYNEQFF.

The rearrangement links TRBV27 to TRBJ1-2, with no clear D. This CDR3 comprises 13 residues. Germline V gene sequence: CDR1 MNHEY, CDR2 SMNVEV (reference sequence). Trimming shortened V by 8 bases and J by 5 bases, and 15 bases separated the two germline ends. CDR3 coding DNA: TGTGCCAGCGGAGGGCATTTGGGTTATGGCTACACCTTC. This gives the protein CASGGHLGYGYTF.

This sequence joins TRBV6-5 and TRBJ2-3; TRBD1 agrees at 8 bases. Trimming at V came to 2 bases and at J to 5 bases, leaving 6 bases not matched to a gene. The germline gives CDR1 MNHEY, CDR2 SVGAGI. CDR3 size: 15 residues. For the CDR3, the DNA is TGTGCCAGCAGTTACCTCAGGGGGCAACAAGATACGCAGTATTTT. Translation: CASSYLRGQQDTQYF.

The rearrangement joins TRBV5-1 to TRBJ2-7; 8 bases line up with TRBD1. CDR1 and CDR2 from the germline V gene are SGHRS and YFSETQ. The CDR3 has 14 amino acids. With V trimmed by 7 bases and J by 3 bases, 9 bases remained unmatched. CDR3 nucleotide sequence: TGCGCCAGCGATACCGGGACAGGCAACTACGAGCAGTACTTC. This gives the protein CASDTGTGNYEQYF.

This clonotype was seen repeatedly, ten times or more. The chain joins TRBV4-3 to TRBJ2-1; tentatively, D is TRBD2 (6 bases). With 4 bases removed from V and 0 bases from J, the gap between germline ends came to 16 bases. Germline assignment: CDR1 LGHNA and CDR2 YSLEER. The CDR3 totals 17 residues. The CDR3: CASSLRWGESSYNEQFF. In DNA form, the CDR3 reads TGCGCCAGCAGCCTCCGATGGGGGGAGAGCTCCTACAATGAGCAGTTCTTC.

This clonotype was observed at least ten times. This chain joins TRBV28 and TRBJ2-1; D is possibly TRBD1 (6 bases). CDR3 length: 18 residues. Germline V gene data show CDR1 as MDHEN and CDR2 as SYDVKM. The V end lost 2 bases, the J end lost 5 bases, and 22 bases lay between the germline ends. The CDR3 here is CASSLSTVDRHLDNEQFF. CDR3 DNA sequence: TGTGCCAGCAGTTTAAGCACGGTGGACAGACACCTCGACAATGAGCAGTTCTTC.

This clonotype turned up a few times. V and J are TRBV7-9 and TRBJ2-3, with D tentatively TRBD1 (6 bases). V was clipped by 5 bases and J by 6 bases, with 21 bases between them. The CDR3 is 16 amino acids. Germline V gene lookup returns CDR1 SEHNR and CDR2 FQNEAQ (reference sequence). The CDR3 DNA follows: TGTGCCAGCAGCCTTCGCGAGACAGGTGTACGGGATACGCAGTATTTT. As protein: CASSLRETGVRDTQYF.

The genes are TRBV20-1 and TRBJ2-5; D perhaps matches TRBD1 (5 bases). V was pared by 1 base and J by 6 bases, with 12 bases between. The length of the CDR3 is 13 residues. Per germline, CDR1 DFQATT and CDR2 SNEGSKA (reference sequence). CDR3 loop: CSARVRVGQTQYF. For the CDR3, the DNA is TGCAGTGCTAGAGTCAGGGTCGGACAGACCCAGTACTTC.

The chain carries TRBV20-1 and TRBJ1-2, with TRBD1 as a possible D gene (5 bases). V lost 3 bases to trimming and J lost 7 bases, with 12 bases between them. The germline gives CDR1 DFQATT, CDR2 SNEGSKA (reference sequence). This CDR3 spans 12 amino acids. The DNA of the CDR3 is TGCAGTGCTAGGCAGGGTTTCGGTGGCTACACCTTC. It is translated as CSARQGFGGYTF.

V usage is TRBV20-1 and J usage is TRBJ2-1; TRBD2 matches 13 bases. This CDR3 has 15 residues. Trimming took 8 bases from V and 2 from J; bases not matched to a gene: 6. CDR1 and CDR2 from the germline V gene are DFQATT and SNEGSKA (reference sequence). The CDR3 region is CSKRLAGGPYNEQFF. The CDR3 DNA is TGCAGTAAACGACTAGCGGGGGGTCCCTACAATGAGCAGTTCTTC.